Below, one T cell receptor (beta chain) is given with its context. What it binds is not known. The CDR3 has 16 amino acids. Trimming stripped 5 bases from V and 0 bases from J, with 17 bases between. Beta-chain TCR CDR3 regions were amplified from RNA transcripts. HTBI primers primed a first-round RT-PCR, and a second-round multiplex PCR followed. In TCRdb, the multiplex PCR reads were re-called with MiXCR into one record per CDR3 protein. This sample yields a few hundred thousand distinct CDR3 sequences, of which 15% are seen a single time; around 6.6% belongs to the top ten. This sample was included in a study of Graves' ophthalmopathy and Graves' hyperthyroidism. The diagnosis was founded upon clinical symptoms, serum thyroxine, TRAb, thyroid ultrasound and orbital computed tomography. PBMCs were density-gradient isolated from roughly 10 ml fresh blood. Study-wide points: Most expanded clonotypes from thyroid (those above 0.001 frequency) were also found in blood.

V gene TRBV12-3 or TRBV12-4 combines with J gene TRBJ2-7, with a tentative D call TRBD2 (5 bases). This clonotype originated in a woman between 18 and 29 years old with stable Graves' hyperthyroidism. Sample: peripheral blood. CDR3 nucleotides: TGTGCCAGCAGTCGAGGACCGGGAACAAGCTCCTACGAGCAGTACTTC. It translates to CASSRGPGTSSYEQYF.